What follows describes a single T cell receptor (beta chain). The antigen it recognizes is unknown. No base quality values were provided; no much bigger clone lies one nucleotide off. TCRbeta CDR3 regions were amplified from genomic DNA using the immunoSEQ Assay, a bias-controlled multiplex PCR. The paper's processing steps were these. Nucleated cell counts per sample were estimated from amplification of reference gene primers within the assay. To quantify the absolute abundance of each unique TCRbeta CDR3 rearrangement, sequence reads were collapsed and filtered. For each sample, productive Simpson clonality was calculated as the square root of Simpson's diversity index over productive rearrangements. TCRdb mirrors the immuneACCESS table, restricted to in-frame sequences. Some clones are absent from its copies; in checked studies, under half trace to an unresolved V gene, and the reason for the others is unknown. V and J calls and clone size are copied from that table; D and trimming were computed from the DNA. Present in this sample are over 200,000 clones, approximately 85% of which were seen just once. In total, the top ten clones hold 7.6% of the sample.

The sample comes from a study of blood T cell repertoires in COVID-19 (dated by TCRdb to 2018 to 2021). With respect to the entire study: Samples covering the acute and convalescent phases of COVID-19 were provided by collaborators in the United States, Italy and Spain. Samples came from the ongoing ImmuneRACE study (first 160 participants) plus 1,254 subjects from 6 global collaborators. The dataset comprised deeply sampled blood TCRbeta repertoires from subjects exposed to, actively infected with, or recovered from COVID-19. A de-identified subject ID, COVID-19 status, age in years and sex were almost always included in the sample metadata. A freely available public database, intended as a resource for researchers studying the immune response to SARS-CoV-2, is where the repertoires were released. Where available, HLA class I and class II types were taken from metadata supplied by the sample provider and were not determined by assay-based typing. The material from the prospective study consisted of cDNA or gDNA derived from T cells, B-cell-depleted T cells, or PBMCs. Findings and caveats that apply to the study as a whole: How much clinical and demographic metadata was included differed by source and by participant, and the metadata was provided uncurated.

Whole blood was collected in K2EDTA tubes by collaborating institutions according to the institutions' own protocols. Collaborator samples were shipped for TCRbeta analysis as frozen whole blood, isolated PBMCs, or DNA extracted from either sample type. Sequenced input: peripheral blood. The receptor was isolated from a woman in her 50s with active or convalescent COVID-19.

The DNA is TGTGCCAGCAGCTTAGTGGGGACAGGGGCCGCTGGAAACACCATATATTTT. The encoded protein is CASSLVGTGAAGNTIYF. The sequence joins TRBV7-2 to TRBJ1-3; 10 junctional bases match TRBD1. V lost 1 base and J lost 2 bases, and the count of bases not matched to a germline gene is 5. The CDR3 covers 17 residues, taking in both the cysteine and the phenylalanine. Only CDR3 DNA remains: 51 bases, in frame from the first base. CDR1 and CDR2, looked up from the germline V gene, are SGHTA and FQGNSA.